Listed below are T cell receptor beta chains from one sample, sequenced in a study of blood T cell repertoires in COVID-19. Sequencing used immunoSEQ multiplex PCR; TCRdb keeps in-frame clones, though not all of them. In the table there are 250,000 or so clones, 75% to 90% of which are singletons. Sequenced input: peripheral blood. The receptors were sampled from a woman aged 40 to 50 who had recovered from COVID-19. Both conserved end residues are part of each CDR3. A D gene is named only where the DNA matches it firmly. Size values are once, few and many counts, or a class for expanded clones, and some rows have none.

V gene	J gene	clone size	D gene	CDR3 protein	CDR3 DNA
TRBV19	TRBJ2-5	NA	TRBD1	CASSIRAQGVRETQYF	TGTGCCAGTAGTATAAGGGCGCAGGGGGTGAGAGAGACCCAGTACTTC
TRBV11-2	TRBJ1-1	NA	TRBD1	CASSLGDRGRSSEAFF	TGTGCCAGCAGCTTAGGCGACAGGGGGCGGTCATCCGAAGCTTTCTTT
TRBV28	TRBJ2-7	NA	TRBD2	CASSLPPTSGSTREQYF	TGTGCCAGCAGTCTCCCCCCGACTAGCGGGAGTACTCGCGAGCAGTACTTC
TRBV7-3	TRBJ1-4	NA	NA	CASSLKGISNEKLFF	TGTGCCAGCAGCTTGAAGGGGATATCTAATGAAAAACTGTTTTTT
TRBV5-4	TRBJ2-5	NA	NA	CASSLGGGDQYF	TGTGCCAGCAGCTTGGGCGGCGGGGACCAGTACTTC
TRBV11-2	TRBJ2-2	NA	TRBD1	CASSLVSAGGQGGTGELFF	TGTGCCAGCAGCTTAGTGTCAGCAGGGGGACAGGGGGGCACCGGGGAGCTGTTTTTT
TRBV4-1	TRBJ2-7	NA	TRBD1	CASSQDGTEFYEQYF	TGCGCCAGCAGCCAAGATGGGACAGAGTTCTACGAGCAGTACTTC
TRBV5-1	TRBJ2-3	NA	TRBD1	CASSQLTGGITDTQYF	TGCGCCAGCAGCCAATTGACAGGGGGGATCACAGATACGCAGTATTTT
TRBV10-3	TRBJ1-3	once	NA	CAVSGSTSAGNTIYF	TGTGCCGTGTCGGGTTCCACGTCGGCTGGAAACACCATATATTTT
TRBV2	TRBJ1-2	NA	NA	CASSARQENYGYTF	TGTGCCAGCAGTGCCCGACAGGAGAACTATGGCTACACCTTC
TRBV12-3/TRBV12-4	TRBJ2-3	NA	NA	CASAITTDTQYF	TGTGCCAGCGCGATTACCACAGATACGCAGTATTTT
TRBV4-1	TRBJ2-1	NA	TRBD2	CASSPSRGEYNEQFF	TGCGCCAGCAGCCCATCACGGGGGGAATACAATGAGCAGTTCTTC
TRBV27	TRBJ1-6	NA	NA	CASSLVVHNSPLHF	TGTGCCAGCAGTTTGGTAGTTCACAATTCACCCCTCCACTTT
TRBV27	TRBJ1-1	NA	TRBD1	CASRGQGGTEAFF	TGTGCCAGCAGGGGACAGGGGGGTACTGAAGCTTTCTTT
TRBV19	TRBJ1-4	NA	NA	CASSILKAGGTEKLFF	TGTGCCAGTAGTATCCTTAAAGCCGGGGGGACTGAAAAACTGTTTTTT
TRBV7-9	TRBJ2-7	NA	NA	CASSARGKGEQYF	TGTGCCAGCAGCGCGAGGGGGAAAGGAGAGCAGTACTTC
TRBV6-1	TRBJ1-1	NA	TRBD1	CASSGPGTVMNTEAFF	TGTGCCAGCAGTGGTCCCGGGACAGTCATGAACACTGAAGCTTTCTTT
TRBV10-3	TRBJ1-6	NA	NA	CAISESSRANSPLHF	TGTGCCATCAGTGAGTCAAGCCGAGCTAATTCACCCCTCCACTTT
TRBV4-1	TRBJ2-1	NA	TRBD2	CASSQGLAAYNEQFF	TGCGCCAGCAGCCAAGGACTAGCGGCCTACAATGAGCAGTTCTTC
TRBV3-1/TRBV3-2	TRBJ2-7	NA	NA	CASSQEERQAGNEQYF	TGTGCCAGCAGCCAAGAGGAGCGGCAGGCTGGGAACGAGCAGTACTTC